The present T cell receptor (beta chain) was sequenced within a study of early T cells in non-severe SARS-CoV-2 infection (dated by TCRdb to about 2021). Describing the broader study: TCR sequencing used bulk RNA from unsorted whole blood, so alpha and beta chains could not be paired.

The library relied on 5' RACE. The run used a NextSeq 500. Unique molecular identifiers were attached to individual cDNA molecules in the TCR library protocol so that sequencing error and PCR bias could be corrected. TCR alpha and beta chains were both sequenced, and the abundances of alpha and beta sequences in each sample were closely correlated with each other. In the paper's pipeline: Decombinator V4 was used to perform V gene, J gene and CDR3 annotation of TCR sequences. TCRs were defined as expanded if a significant change between any two time points was detected under a Poisson model with p below 0.0001. Abundances of TCRs were expressed as counts per million after normalisation to the total number of TCRs sequenced in each sample. TRAV1-2 paired with TRAJ12, TRAJ20 or TRAJ33 defined MAIT TCRs, while TRAV10 paired with TRAJ18 defined iNKT TCRs. A search of VDJdb, accessed on 1 November 2021, was run for TCRs annotated to CMV, EBV and SARS-CoV-2, with TCRs annotated for multiple antigens excluded. TCRdb reprocessed the public reads (quality trimming at Q25 with fastp, clone calling with MiXCR) and kept in-frame beta chains. Here each entry gathers all rows of one CDR3 protein and keeps the most common genes and DNA. These V and J calls derive from TCRdb rather than the authors' analysis. Here the sample has fewer than 75,000 distinct CDR3 sequences; less than 20% occur a single time. Of the sample, approximately 9% falls within the top ten clones.

A case-control design nested within a healthcare worker cohort in London, UK, was used, with weekly nasopharyngeal swab PCR tests and blood sampling performed. Healthcare workers were recruited between 23 and 31 March 2020, during the week of the UK lockdown, and were followed weekly for up to roughly 16 weeks. The paper as a whole reports these results and caveats: VDJdb matching was skewed toward anti-spike CD8 responses, so virus-specific expansions were likely underestimated and private and CD4 specificities were missed.

With regard to this clonotype: Its antigen is currently not known. No base qualities exist here, and no much larger clone lies one base off it.

From a lookup of the germline V gene (reference sequence), CDR1 and CDR2 are SGHNT and YYREEE. The CDR3 holds 15 amino acids from the cysteine to the phenylalanine. CDR3 DNA only is kept here, 45 bases in frame from base 1. V is shortened by 5 bases, J by 3 bases, and the region joining them spans 15 bases. The TCR originated in an adult who was a healthcare worker with PCR-confirmed SARS-CoV-2 infection or an uninfected control (not recorded which). The chain is encoded by TRBV5-4 joined to TRBJ1-3, with the D gene uncertain. This specimen consisted of whole blood, obtained at baseline. The DNA is as follows: TGTGCCAGCAGTTTCGACCCCGGTCGTGGAAACACCATATATTTT. The encoded protein is CASSFDPGRGNTIYF.